This TCR beta chain came from a study of blood T cell repertoires in COVID-19. Only in-frame clones appear in the TCRdb table, and some are missing; sequencing was by immunoSEQ multiplex PCR. In the table there are some 250,000 clones, around 82% of which are singletons. The CDR3 loop spans 13 amino acids. V lost 5 bases to trimming and J lost 1 base; unmatched junction nucleotides: 0. Germline-derived CDR1 and CDR2 are MNHEY and SMNVEV (reference sequence). This receptor was taken from a woman between 18 and 30 years old with acute or convalescent COVID-19. Material for sequencing was peripheral blood. The chain employs TRBV27 and TRBJ1-1, with 8 bases lining up with TRBD1. Here the CDR3 DNA reads TGTGCCAGCAGTACAGGGGGGAACACTGAAGCTTTCTTT. Protein sequence: CASSTGGNTEAFF.